These 7 T cell receptor beta chains were all obtained from the same sample, sequenced in a study of cytomegalovirus exposure and HLA in healthy donors (dated by TCRdb to the late 2010s). Library construction relied on the immunoSEQ multiplex PCR assay. For the multiplex PCR, a mixture combining 60 forward primers for TCR Vbeta segments and 13 reverse primers for TCR Jbeta segments was used. Imported from immuneACCESS, the table was reduced by TCRdb to in-frame sequences with V and J called. These copies leave out some clones; in studies compared against another copy, an unresolved V gene accounts for under half, and the cause of the remainder is not known. Recorded for this sample are 94,000 or so clones; 60% to 80% of them occurred a single time. Jointly, the top ten make up approximately 7.8% of the sample. What was sequenced was PBMCs. The receptors come from a man aged 55 to 70 in good health and CMV-seronegative.

This clone was observed a few times. This chain links TRBV6-5 with TRBJ1-5; weak D call: TRBD1 (6 bases). Per germline, CDR1 MNHEY and CDR2 SVGAGI. The CDR3 is 15 amino acids. The V and J ends lost 0 bases and 2 bases respectively, with 8 bases between them. For the CDR3, the DNA is TGTGCCAGCAGTTACTCGAACAGGGGCAATCAGCCCCAGCATTTT. Its translation is CASSYSNRGNQPQHF.

This clone showed up just a few times. A read error may account for a junction end that differs from germline. The CDR3 DNA is TGTGCCAGCAGTTTAGCGGGGCCCCGCACAGATACGCAGTATTTT. Its protein is CASSLAGPRTDTQYF. The rearrangement links TRBV7-2 to TRBJ2-3; 8 nucleotides line up with TRBD2. The germline gives CDR1 SGHTA, CDR2 FQGNSA. The CDR3 is made up of 15 amino acids.

About this clone itself: A much more abundant neighbour one base away suggests this may be a read error. CDR3 protein: CASSADKNEAFF. The CDR3 DNA follows: TGTGCCAGCAGCGCAGACAAGAATGAAGCTTTCTTT. The chain recombines TRBV11-1 with TRBJ1-1; D is ambiguous. Germline CDR1 and CDR2: SGHAT and FQDESV (reference sequence). V lost 5 bases to trimming and J lost 7 bases, with 11 bases between them. The CDR3 has 12 amino acids.

This chain connects TRBV7-2 to TRBJ2-5; D may be TRBD1 (6 bases). V lost 5 bases to trimming and J lost 5 bases, with 21 bases between them. Germline loops: CDR1 SGHTA, CDR2 FQGNSA. The CDR3 is 16 amino acids. CDR3 nucleotide sequence: TGTGCCAGCAGCACCCGGGCGTACAGGGCAGGGGAGACCCAGTACTTC. Its translation is CASSTRAYRAGETQYF.

The rearrangement links TRBV11-2 to TRBJ2-3; 8 positions match TRBD2. Losses at the gene ends were 2 bases for V and 3 bases for J; bases not matched to a gene: 13. The CDR3 consists of 18 residues. CDR1 SGHAT and CDR2 FQNNGV come from the germline V gene. The CDR3: CASSLFRGGLAATDTQYF. The CDR3 nucleotides are TGTGCCAGCAGCTTATTTCGGGGGGGGCTGGCAGCGACAGATACGCAGTATTTT.

This clone was seen a few times. The chain employs TRBV29-1 and TRBJ2-7; D is possibly TRBD2 (6 bases). Trimming pared 5 bases from V and 2 bases from J, leaving 7 bases between. CDR3 length: 11 residues. Germline V gene sequence: CDR1 SQVTM, CDR2 ANQGSEA. CDR3 amino acids: CSVRGTYEQYF. For the CDR3, the DNA is TGCAGCGTTCGGGGGACCTACGAGCAGTACTTC.

V gene TRBV28 combines with J gene TRBJ1-2; 8 bases line up with TRBD1. This CDR3 has 15 residues. V was pared by 7 bases and J by 4 bases, with 11 bases of the junction left unmatched. Per the germline V gene, CDR1 is MDHEN and CDR2 is SYDVKM. The CDR3 DNA is TGTGCCAGCACCTACGACAGGGGTACTGCCTATGGCTACACCTTC. It yields the protein CASTYDRGTAYGYTF.